This T cell receptor (beta chain) derives from a study of cytomegalovirus exposure and HLA in healthy donors. The study's findings and limits: Highest at DRB1 and lowest at HLA-C, TCR association rates differed among HLA loci in a later analysis.

About this clone: Its target is not known.

The primer mix had 60 Vbeta and 13 Jbeta primers. The assay was immunoSEQ multiplex PCR, and TCRdb's table has in-frame clones only and misses some. The table gives around 58,000 clones; the top ten clones make up roughly 8.8% of it. The sequencing sample was made of PBMCs. This receptor was identified in a man between 50 and 59 years old in good health and CMV-seropositive.

CDR3 amino acids: CASSTVPGQGASSTDTQYF. Written as DNA, the CDR3 is TGCGCCAGCAGTACGGTACCGGGACAGGGGGCCTCTAGCACAGATACGCAGTATTTT. The V gene is TRBV5-1, the J gene TRBJ2-3, with 12 positions matching TRBD1. V dropped 5 bases and J dropped 0; count of bases not matched to a gene: 13. The germline V gene has CDR1 SGHRS and CDR2 YFSETQ. The CDR3 spans 19 residues.